A selection of T cell receptor beta chains follows, all from one sample in a study of shared clonotypes between healthy human individuals. Sequencing was performed with immunoSEQ multiplex PCR; in TCRdb, only in-frame clones are kept and a portion is missing. The sample gives about 800,000 clones, 95% to 97% of which show up once; roughly 0.23% is in the top ten. Sequences were obtained from naive CD8+ T cells sorted from blood. These receptors all come from a man under 40 in good health. The CDR3 runs from the conserved cysteine through the conserved F or W. D genes are given only for firm matches. A row's size may be missing; if present it is once, few, many or a size class.

once TRBJ1-2 - TRBV27 CASSLSSGPLNYGYTF TGTGCCAGCAGTTTATCTTCCGGACCGCTTAACTATGGCTACACCTTC
- TRBJ1-2 - TRBV6-5 CASSYSGFYGYTF TGTGCCAGCAGTTATAGCGGGTTTTATGGCTACACCTTC
- TRBJ2-5 TRBD1 TRBV7-2 CASLTDRDQETQYF TGTGCCAGCCTGACCGACAGGGACCAAGAGACCCAGTACTTC
- TRBJ2-1 TRBD2 TRBV11-2 CASSLWSRTSGINEQFF TGTGCCAGCAGCTTATGGTCTAGGACTAGCGGGATCAATGAGCAGTTCTTC
- TRBJ1-3 - TRBV7-9 CASSPVPSGNTIYF TGTGCCAGCAGCCCGGTCCCCTCTGGAAACACCATATATTTT
- TRBJ2-1 TRBD2 TRBV19 CASSWGLDNEQFF TGTGCCAGTAGTTGGGGACTAGACAATGAGCAGTTCTTC
- TRBJ2-7 TRBD1 TRBV2 CASQRPGQGSKSEQYF TGTGCCAGCCAAAGACCGGGACAGGGGTCTAAATCCGAGCAGTACTTC
- TRBJ1-3 - TRBV7-9 CASSLAQGPRGNTIYF TGTGCCAGCAGCTTAGCGCAGGGGCCGAGAGGAAACACCATATATTTT
- TRBJ2-7 TRBD2 TRBV14 CASSQGGLVQYF TGTGCCAGCAGCCAGGGGGGGTTGGTGCAGTACTTC
- TRBJ1-5 - TRBV27 CASSLGRNQPQHF TGTGCCAGCAGTTTAGGTCGAAATCAGCCCCAGCATTTT
- TRBJ2-7 - TRBV7-3 CASSLTGISTDLNYEQYF TGTGCCAGCAGCTTAACGGGAATTAGCACCGACCTAAACTACGAGCAGTACTTC
- TRBJ2-1 - TRBV5-4 CASSLSGRGLNEQFF TGTGCCAGCAGCTTGTCGGGCCGGGGGCTCAATGAGCAGTTCTTC
- TRBJ2-4 - TRBV10-1 CARNIQYF TGCGCCAGAAACATTCAGTACTTC
- TRBJ2-2 TRBD1 TRBV27 CASRQGNTGELFF TGTGCCAGCCGACAGGGGAACACCGGGGAGCTGTTTTTT
- TRBJ2-7 TRBD1 TRBV29-1 CSVVQQGAFGEQYF TGCAGCGTTGTTCAACAGGGGGCGTTTGGAGAGCAGTACTTC
once TRBJ1-5 - TRBV6-6 CASSPPGQDSNQPQHF TGTGCCAGCAGTCCGCCGGGACAAGATAGCAATCAGCCCCAGCATTTT
- TRBJ2-5 TRBD1 TRBV5-1 CASSYRTGRSETQYF TGCGCCAGCAGCTACCGGACAGGGCGATCAGAGACCCAGTACTTC
- TRBJ1-2 - TRBV7-9 CASSFADLYGYTF TGTGCCAGCAGCTTTGCGGACCTTTATGGCTACACCTTC
- TRBJ2-7 TRBD1 TRBV30 CAWSPGTDAYEQYF TGTGCCTGGAGTCCCGGGACAGACGCCTACGAGCAGTACTTC
- TRBJ2-7 TRBD2 TRBV7-2 CASSPMGGLLIEQYF TGTGCCAGCAGCCCAATGGGGGGGTTGCTTATTGAGCAGTACTTC
- TRBJ2-3 - TRBV11-2 CASSGNWDTQYF TGTGCCAGCAGCGGCAATTGGGATACGCAGTATTTT
- TRBJ2-7 TRBD2 TRBV14 CASGGLAGVEQYF TGTGCCAGCGGTGGACTAGCGGGAGTCGAGCAGTACTTC
- TRBJ1-1 - TRBV7-9 CATRTGPAEAFF TGTGCCACCCGCACGGGTCCAGCTGAAGCTTTCTTT
- TRBJ2-7 - TRBV5-1 CASSWGSYEQYF TGCGCCAGCAGCTGGGGGTCCTACGAGCAGTACTTC
- TRBJ1-2 - TRBV19 CASSMTDLNYGYTF TGTGCCAGTAGTATGACGGACCTTAACTATGGCTACACCTTC
once TRBJ2-5 - TRBV6-5 CASSSEGETQYF TGTGCCAGCAGTTCGGAGGGAGAGACCCAGTACTTC
- TRBJ2-7 - TRBV29-1 CSVDRGLENEQYF TGCAGCGTTGACCGGGGGCTTGAGAACGAGCAGTACTTC
- TRBJ2-2 TRBD2 TRBV9 CASSPSGTSGRAGTGELFF TGTGCCAGCAGCCCAAGCGGGACTAGCGGGAGGGCCGGGACCGGGGAGCTGTTTTTT
- TRBJ2-1 TRBD2 TRBV5-6 CASSPLAGGFQLEQFF TGTGCCAGCAGCCCGCTGGCGGGAGGGTTCCAGTTAGAGCAGTTCTTC
- TRBJ2-2 - TRBV4-1 CASSPGATNTGELFF TGCGCCAGCAGCCCAGGGGCTACGAACACCGGGGAGCTGTTTTTT
- TRBJ1-2 - TRBV11-2 CASSPEPTPNYGYTF TGTGCCAGCAGCCCCGAGCCGACGCCAAACTATGGCTACACCTTC
once TRBJ2-5 - TRBV4-3 CASSQDLGPSTQETQYF TGCGCCAGCAGCCAAGATCTGGGGCCCTCGACCCAAGAGACCCAGTACTTC
- TRBJ2-7 TRBD1 TRBV18 CASSTTTDRTSYEQYF TGTGCCAGCTCAACAACAACGGACAGGACCTCCTACGAGCAGTACTTC
- TRBJ1-2 TRBD1 TRBV27 CASSFPLGTGDYTF TGTGCCAGCAGTTTCCCCTTAGGGACAGGGGACTACACCTTC
once TRBJ1-5 TRBD1 TRBV19 CASSIRDREAQPQHF TGTGCCAGTAGTATCCGGGACAGGGAGGCTCAGCCCCAGCATTTT
- TRBJ1-1 - TRBV7-9 CASSKTGDSRANTEAFF TGTGCCAGCAGCAAAACCGGGGATAGTAGGGCGAACACTGAAGCTTTCTTT
- TRBJ1-1 TRBD1 TRBV7-9 CASSLRDSEAFF TGTGCCAGCAGCCTACGGGACAGTGAAGCTTTCTTT
- TRBJ1-1 - TRBV28 CASIKGDIVNTEAFF TGTGCCAGCATTAAGGGGGACATTGTGAACACTGAAGCTTTCTTT
- TRBJ2-7 TRBD2 TRBV4-1 CASSQEHIRSGSPYEQYF TGCGCCAGCAGCCAAGAACATATCCGTAGCGGGAGTCCCTACGAGCAGTACTTC
- TRBJ1-5 - TRBV15 CATSRAELSSNQPQHF TGTGCCACCAGCAGAGCTGAACTTTCATCTAATCAGCCCCAGCATTTT
- TRBJ2-7 - TRBV5-1 CASSFRTGSSYEQYF TGCGCCAGCAGCTTCCGGACGGGGAGCTCCTACGAGCAGTACTTC
- TRBJ1-2 TRBD1 TRBV28 CASSLTGTGYGYTF TGTGCCAGCAGTTTAACCGGGACAGGCTATGGCTACACCTTC
- TRBJ2-5 - TRBV11-1 CASSLARGYGETQYF TGTGCCAGCAGCTTAGCGAGGGGGTATGGGGAGACCCAGTACTTC
once TRBJ1-2 TRBD1 TRBV5-4 CASSLGTGVYGYTF TGTGCCAGCAGCTTAGGGACAGGGGTTTATGGCTACACCTTC
- TRBJ2-3 - TRBV7-9 CASEQGTGSPGTQYF TGTGCCAGCGAGCAGGGGACTGGATCACCGGGTACGCAGTATTTT
- TRBJ1-2 TRBD1 TRBV27 CASSLGWGTGDGYTF TGTGCCAGCAGTTTGGGGTGGGGGACAGGGGACGGCTACACCTTC
- TRBJ2-7 - TRBV5-1 CASSFRGSAYEQYF TGCGCCAGCAGCTTTAGGGGCTCGGCCTACGAGCAGTACTTC
- TRBJ2-7 TRBD1 TRBV11-3 CASSEGQFYEQYF TGTGCCAGCAGCGAGGGACAGTTCTACGAGCAGTACTTC
- TRBJ2-7 TRBD1 TRBV2 CASHTQRGTGSYEQYF TGTGCCAGCCACACCCAACGCGGGACAGGGTCTTACGAGCAGTACTTC
- TRBJ2-7 - TRBV4-1 CASSQDRVIPQYF TGCGCCAGCAGCCAGGATAGGGTTATCCCTCAGTACTTC
- TRBJ2-3 TRBD2 TRBV28 CASRTSGVWDTQYF TGTGCCAGCAGAACTAGCGGGGTGTGGGATACGCAGTATTTT
- TRBJ2-1 TRBD2 TRBV29-1 CSVASGSRSRSEQFF TGCAGCGTTGCTAGCGGGAGCAGATCAAGGAGCGAGCAGTTCTTC
- TRBJ2-1 TRBD2 TRBV9 CASSDSSGRLYNEQFF TGTGCCAGCAGCGATTCTAGCGGGAGACTTTACAATGAGCAGTTCTTC
- TRBJ1-3 TRBD1 TRBV28 CASSLYGQGKDTIYF TGTGCCAGCAGTTTATACGGACAGGGGAAAGACACCATATATTTT
- TRBJ2-7 - TRBV7-9 CASSPAGSRYEQYF TGTGCCAGCAGCCCCGCCGGGTCCCGTTACGAGCAGTACTTC
- TRBJ1-2 - TRBV9 CASSVGQASWRDGYTF TGTGCCAGCAGCGTGGGGCAGGCCTCCTGGCGGGATGGCTACACCTTC